The 13 T cell receptor beta chains reported below all come from one sample, sequenced in a study of shared clonotypes between healthy human individuals. Assay: immunoSEQ multiplex PCR; the TCRdb copy retains only in-frame clones and omits some. The profile shows a few million clones, about nine tenths of them singletons. The sample taken for sequencing was naive CD4+ T cells from PBMCs. Subset: CD45RA+ positively selected. The source of these receptors is a man in his late teens or twenties in good health. Some clones in this sample may be carry-over from other donors' samples.

This chain links TRBV7-9 with TRBJ2-1, with 10 bases identical to TRBD2. J was trimmed by 5 bases and V by 4 bases; bases with no gene match: 8. This CDR3 has 16 residues. CDR1 SEHNR and CDR2 FQNEAQ come from the germline V gene (reference sequence). In nucleotides, the CDR3 is TGTGCCAGCAGCTCCCTAGCGGGAGCGCCAAACAATGAGCAGTTCTTC. It codes for CASSSLAGAPNNEQFF.

This rearrangement joins TRBV5-5 to TRBJ2-2; TRBD2 is a possible D gene (5 bases). V was trimmed by 7 bases and J by 4 bases, leaving 14 bases between them. Germline loops: CDR1 SGHKS, CDR2 YYEKEE (reference sequence). The CDR3 runs 14 residues. The chain's CDR3 is CASGLGPGTGELFF. The CDR3 DNA reads TGTGCCAGCGGACTGGGCCCGGGCACCGGGGAGCTGTTTTTT.

On this clone: Other nucleotide sequences from this sample produce the same CDR3. The V and J genes are TRBV5-1 and TRBJ2-7, with TRBD1 matching over 7 bases. CDR1 SGHRS and CDR2 YFSETQ come from the germline V gene. Unmatched junction bases numbered 3, after V lost 3 bases and J lost 3 bases. This CDR3 comprises 13 residues. The CDR3 protein is CASSSTGLYEQYF. The CDR3 DNA is TGCGCCAGCAGCTCGACAGGGCTCTACGAGCAGTACTTC.

The chain links TRBV5-6 to TRBJ2-1, with TRBD2 matching 8 bases. Germline V lookup: CDR1 SGHDT, CDR2 YYEEEE. Trimming took 0 bases from V and 2 from J; bases not matched to a gene: 7. This CDR3 is 17 amino acids long. This chain's CDR3 is CASSLAGSGDTYNEQFF. CDR3 DNA sequence: TGTGCCAGCAGCTTGGCTGGTAGCGGGGATACCTACAATGAGCAGTTCTTC. Based on the CDR3 plus reference TRBV5-6 and TRBJ2-1, the full variable domain is DAGVTQSPTHLIKTRGQQVTLRCSPKSGHDTVSWYQQALGQGPQFIFQYYEEEERQRGNFPDRFSGHQFPNYSSELNVNALLLGDSALYLCASSLAGSGDTYNEQFFGPGTRLTVL.

The chain has TRBV4-2 and TRBJ2-1; 13 bases fit TRBD2. Germline V gene data show CDR1 as LGHNA and CDR2 as YNFKEQ. V dropped 2 bases and J dropped 2; count of bases not matched to a gene: 18. The CDR3 consists of 22 residues. CDR3 nucleotide sequence: TGTGCCAGCAGCCAAAGAAAGGCTCCCGGACTAGCGGGAGCATTCGCCTACAATGAGCAGTTCTTC. It is translated as CASSQRKAPGLAGAFAYNEQFF.

The rearrangement links TRBV11-2 to TRBJ1-1, with 9 bases aligning to TRBD1. The V segment lost 4 bases and the J segment 5 bases; nucleotides outside the gene matches: 2. The CDR3 spans 13 residues. The germline gives CDR1 SGHAT, CDR2 FQNNGV. The CDR3 loop reads CASSSDRGTEAFF. Here the CDR3 DNA reads TGTGCCAGCAGCTCCGACAGGGGGACTGAAGCTTTCTTT.

As regards this clone: This sample also contains other DNA sequences that code for the same CDR3. V usage is TRBV4-2 and J usage is TRBJ1-4; TRBD1 might be the D (5 bases). V was shortened by 0 bases and J by 6 bases, with 8 bases between the two germline ends. Germline V gives CDR1 LGHNA, CDR2 YNFKEQ. The CDR3 is 14 residues long. CDR3 coding DNA: TGTGCCAGCAGCCAAGATCGGGGGGATGAAAAACTGTTTTTT. Translating gives CASSQDRGDEKLFF.

V gene TRBV7-2 combines with J gene TRBJ1-2; the D is unclear. V lost 1 base to trimming and J lost 6 bases, with 12 bases between them. The CDR3 covers 14 residues. The V gene's germline CDR1 is SGHTA and CDR2 FQGNSA. This CDR3 reads CASSLDRAGHGYTF. The CDR3 nucleotides are TGTGCCAGCAGCTTAGATCGGGCTGGCCATGGCTACACCTTC.

The chain has TRBV15 and TRBJ1-2, with 10 bases fitting TRBD1. The CDR3 consists of 18 residues. V was pared by 2 bases and J by 7 bases, with 16 bases of the junction left unmatched. CDR1 and CDR2 from the germline V gene are LNHNV and YYDKDF (reference sequence). The CDR3 sequence is CATSRLSPDRGQRGGYTF. CDR3 nucleotides: TGTGCCACCAGCAGATTAAGTCCCGACAGGGGGCAAAGAGGTGGCTACACCTTC.

The V gene is TRBV5-1, the J gene TRBJ2-3, with 7 positions matching TRBD2. CDR3 length equals 14 residues. Germline V gene sequence: CDR1 SGHRS, CDR2 YFSETQ. With 4 bases clipped from V and 0 bases from J, the junction kept 2 bases outside the gene matches. The CDR3 region is CASSISGSTDTQYF. The CDR3 DNA follows: TGCGCCAGCAGCATTAGCGGGAGCACAGATACGCAGTATTTT.

The gene calls are TRBV4-3 and TRBJ2-3; 8 bases are a match to TRBD2. Germline V gives CDR1 LGHNA, CDR2 YSLEER. V lost 1 base to trimming and J lost 4 bases; unmatched junction nucleotides: 4. The CDR3 covers 15 residues. As DNA, the CDR3 is TGCGCCAGCAGCCAAGCCAGCGGGAGTTCAGATACGCAGTATTTT. It is translated as CASSQASGSSDTQYF.

This clone has a single count. The CDR3 here is CAISDRIDSTDTQYF. CDR3 DNA: TGTGCCATCAGTGACAGGATCGATAGCACAGATACGCAGTATTTT. The chain uses TRBV10-3 and TRBJ2-3; D gene ambiguous. Germline values: CDR1 ENHRY, CDR2 SYGVKD. V lost 3 bases and J 0 bases, leaving 10 bases between the germline ends. CDR3 length: 15 amino acids.

V usage is TRBV7-3 and J usage is TRBJ2-1; D remains unclear. The CDR3 covers 15 residues. CDR1 SGHTA and CDR2 FQGTGA come from the germline V gene. V was trimmed by 0 bases and J by 6 bases, leaving 12 bases between them. The CDR3 DNA is TGTGCCAGCAGCTTAACTAGTGGTTTTGGCAATGAGCAGTTCTTC. Residues: CASSLTSGFGNEQFF. The whole variable domain, filled in from reference TRBV7-3 and TRBJ2-1, reads GAGVSQTPSNKVTEKGKYVELRCDPISGHTALYWYRQSLGQGPEFLIYFQGTGAADDSGLPNDRFFAVRPEGSVSTLKIQRTERGDSAVYLCASSLTSGFGNEQFFGPGTRLTVL.